This is a list of T cell receptor beta chains from one sample in a study of T cell responses to AZD1222 COVID-19 vaccine. This table comes from immunoSEQ multiplex PCR, and its TCRdb copy is limited to in-frame clones, with some not included. The repertoire includes around 140,000 clones, approximately 90% of them detected once, and roughly 4% sits in the top ten. Specimen: peripheral blood, collected 28 days after the second AZD1222 dose. Every receptor here comes from an adult who received the AZD1222 COVID-19 vaccine. Both conserved end residues are part of each CDR3. The order of the fields is CDR3 DNA, CDR3 protein, clone size, D gene, V gene, J gene. The D gene is left open where the match is weak. Clone size is not always given. Where it is, it says once, few, many or a class for expanded clones.

cdr3_nt: TGTGCCAGTAGTATAGGAGATGACAGGCCCATATGGAATGAGCAGTTCTTC
cdr3_aa: CASSIGDDRPIWNEQFF
clone_size: NA
d_call: NA
v_call: TRBV19
j_call: TRBJ2-1

cdr3_nt: TGTGCCAGCAGCCCCGGGGGGGGCCTGGGCTACACCTTC
cdr3_aa: CASSPGGGLGYTF
clone_size: NA
d_call: NA
v_call: TRBV7-9
j_call: TRBJ1-2

cdr3_nt: TGTGCCAGCAGTTCCCGACAGGGGACGCAAGAGACCCAGTACTTC
cdr3_aa: CASSSRQGTQETQYF
clone_size: once
d_call: TRBD1
v_call: TRBV28
j_call: TRBJ2-5

cdr3_nt: TGCAGCGTTGAAGAGGGCAGGTCGGCTAACTATGGCTACACCTTC
cdr3_aa: CSVEEGRSANYGYTF
clone_size: once
d_call: NA
v_call: TRBV29-1
j_call: TRBJ1-2

cdr3_nt: TGTGCCAGTAGTATCTCAGGGTTGAACACCGGGGAGCTGTTTTTT
cdr3_aa: CASSISGLNTGELFF
clone_size: NA
d_call: NA
v_call: TRBV19
j_call: TRBJ2-2

cdr3_nt: TGTGCCAGCAGCCCGGGAGCTAGCGGGGGCCTCAAAAATGAGCAGTTCTTC
cdr3_aa: CASSPGASGGLKNEQFF
clone_size: NA
d_call: TRBD2
v_call: TRBV4-2
j_call: TRBJ2-1

cdr3_nt: TGTGCCAGTAACTGGGGGACAGGGTTCGATCAGCCCCAGCATTTT
cdr3_aa: CASNWGTGFDQPQHF
clone_size: medium-sized
d_call: TRBD1
v_call: TRBV19
j_call: TRBJ1-5

cdr3_nt: TGCGCCAGCAGCCAAGATCGTTCTTCCCTAGCAAACAATGAGCAGTTCTTC
cdr3_aa: CASSQDRSSLANNEQFF
clone_size: NA
d_call: NA
v_call: TRBV4-3
j_call: TRBJ2-1

cdr3_nt: TGTGCCAGTAGCCCGACCCAGAACACTGAAGCTTTCTTT
cdr3_aa: CASSPTQNTEAFF
clone_size: few
d_call: NA
v_call: TRBV19
j_call: TRBJ1-1

cdr3_nt: TGTGCCAGCAGGTCCACAGGGGCGCGGGGAATTGAGACCCAGTACTTC
cdr3_aa: CASRSTGARGIETQYF
clone_size: once
d_call: NA
v_call: TRBV7-9
j_call: TRBJ2-5

cdr3_nt: TGTGCCAGCAGCGTTCAGGAGGGTCGGACAGCTTTCTTT
cdr3_aa: CASSVQEGRTAFF
clone_size: NA
d_call: NA
v_call: TRBV9
j_call: TRBJ1-1

cdr3_nt: TGTGCCAGCAGCTTCCGGGACACCAACTATGGCTACACCTTC
cdr3_aa: CASSFRDTNYGYTF
clone_size: NA
d_call: NA
v_call: TRBV7-8
j_call: TRBJ1-2

cdr3_nt: TGTGCCAGTAGTGGGAGTGGGGGCGGAGGATCACCCCTCCACTTT
cdr3_aa: CASSGSGGGGSPLHF
clone_size: once
d_call: NA
v_call: TRBV19
j_call: TRBJ1-6

cdr3_nt: TGTGCCAGCAGTCGGGACGGATCCTACGAGCAGTACTTC
cdr3_aa: CASSRDGSYEQYF
clone_size: NA
d_call: NA
v_call: TRBV2
j_call: TRBJ2-7

cdr3_nt: TGTGCCAGCAGCCTTGGGAGTGCCCATGGCTACACCTTC
cdr3_aa: CASSLGSAHGYTF
clone_size: NA
d_call: NA
v_call: TRBV12-3/TRBV12-4
j_call: TRBJ1-2

cdr3_nt: TGTGCCAGCAGCTTAGGCCTGGGAGACAGAAAAGAGACCCAGTACTTC
cdr3_aa: CASSLGLGDRKETQYF
clone_size: NA
d_call: NA
v_call: TRBV13
j_call: TRBJ2-5

cdr3_nt: TGTGCCAGCAGTTTATCGAAAGGGGCCCTCTATGGCTACACCTTC
cdr3_aa: CASSLSKGALYGYTF
clone_size: NA
d_call: NA
v_call: TRBV27
j_call: TRBJ1-2

cdr3_nt: TGTGCCAGCAGCTTAGCGCTCGGGACTAGCGGATCCTACGAGCAGTACTTC
cdr3_aa: CASSLALGTSGSYEQYF
clone_size: NA
d_call: TRBD2
v_call: TRBV7-2
j_call: TRBJ2-7

cdr3_nt: TGTGCCAGCAGCTCCTTATCATACGGGACGGGTAATGGGCGCTATGGCTACACCTTC
cdr3_aa: CASSSLSYGTGNGRYGYTF
clone_size: NA
d_call: NA
v_call: TRBV7-2
j_call: TRBJ1-2

cdr3_nt: TGTGCCAGCAGCCGAACGGGTGGAGCTGAAGCTTTCTTT
cdr3_aa: CASSRTGGAEAFF
clone_size: NA
d_call: NA
v_call: TRBV11-1
j_call: TRBJ1-1

cdr3_nt: TGTGCCAGCAGTTTCGGTCGATACAATGAGCAGTTCTTC
cdr3_aa: CASSFGRYNEQFF
clone_size: NA
d_call: NA
v_call: TRBV28
j_call: TRBJ2-1

cdr3_nt: TGTGCCAGCAGCTCTACGAGGGGGGGGTCGCTCCAGCAGACCCAGTACTTC
cdr3_aa: CASSSTRGGSLQQTQYF
clone_size: NA
d_call: NA
v_call: TRBV7-6
j_call: TRBJ2-5

cdr3_nt: TGTGCCAGCAGCCTACCCTCGGGGCGGGCGTGGAACACTGAAGCTTTCTTT
cdr3_aa: CASSLPSGRAWNTEAFF
clone_size: NA
d_call: NA
v_call: TRBV13
j_call: TRBJ1-1

cdr3_nt: TGTGCCATCAGTTCTACCGGGACACCGACCTACAATGAGCAGTTCTTC
cdr3_aa: CAISSTGTPTYNEQFF
clone_size: NA
d_call: NA
v_call: TRBV10-3
j_call: TRBJ2-1

cdr3_nt: TGCGCCAGCAGCCAGGAAATAGCGGGAGAGCAGTACTTC
cdr3_aa: CASSQEIAGEQYF
clone_size: once
d_call: TRBD2
v_call: TRBV4-3
j_call: TRBJ2-7

cdr3_nt: TGTGCCAGCGATGGGGGACAGGGGGCGTCGGATACGCAGTATTTT
cdr3_aa: CASDGGQGASDTQYF
clone_size: NA
d_call: TRBD1
v_call: TRBV5-6
j_call: TRBJ2-3

cdr3_nt: TGTGCCAGCAGCATCGGTAGCGGGGGGAGGATAGATACGCAGTATTTT
cdr3_aa: CASSIGSGGRIDTQYF
clone_size: NA
d_call: TRBD2
v_call: TRBV7-9
j_call: TRBJ2-3

cdr3_nt: TGTGCCAGCAGCTTCAGGGAGGGTGCCCTCTACGAGCAGTACTTC
cdr3_aa: CASSFREGALYEQYF
clone_size: few
d_call: TRBD2
v_call: TRBV7-9
j_call: TRBJ2-7

cdr3_nt: TGTGCCAGCAGCGGCTCCGGCGGGGGCGGTGAAAATGAGCAGTTCTTC
cdr3_aa: CASSGSGGGGENEQFF
clone_size: once
d_call: NA
v_call: TRBV9
j_call: TRBJ2-1

cdr3_nt: TGTGCCAGCAGCTTAAGTGCCAGGAGCAGTGAAGCTTTCTTT
cdr3_aa: CASSLSARSSEAFF
clone_size: NA
d_call: NA
v_call: TRBV7-3
j_call: TRBJ1-1

cdr3_nt: TGTGCCAGCAGCCAAGAGGGGCTAGCGGGTCTCTACGAGCAGTACTTC
cdr3_aa: CASSQEGLAGLYEQYF
clone_size: NA
d_call: TRBD2
v_call: TRBV4-2
j_call: TRBJ2-7

cdr3_nt: TGTGCCAGCCGCCACCGCGATGAGCAGTTCTTC
cdr3_aa: CASRHRDEQFF
clone_size: NA
d_call: NA
v_call: TRBV6-2/TRBV6-3
j_call: TRBJ2-1

cdr3_nt: TGTGCCAGCAGCGTGAGCGGGACGGCCACAGATACGCAGTATTTT
cdr3_aa: CASSVSGTATDTQYF
clone_size: NA
d_call: TRBD2
v_call: TRBV27
j_call: TRBJ2-3

cdr3_nt: TGTGCCAGCAGTACTACACCGACGAATACGCAGTATTTT
cdr3_aa: CASSTTPTNTQYF
clone_size: NA
d_call: NA
v_call: TRBV2
j_call: TRBJ2-3

cdr3_nt: TGTGCCACCAGTGACACAGGAGGACGGTATGGCTACACCTTC
cdr3_aa: CATSDTGGRYGYTF
clone_size: NA
d_call: NA
v_call: TRBV24-1
j_call: TRBJ1-2

cdr3_nt: TGTGCCAGCAGCGAATCGACAGGGGCCCAAAACACCATATATTTT
cdr3_aa: CASSESTGAQNTIYF
clone_size: NA
d_call: TRBD1
v_call: TRBV11-2
j_call: TRBJ1-3

cdr3_nt: TGTGCCAGCTCACTGTCCCGGGACAGTTACGAGCAGTACTTC
cdr3_aa: CASSLSRDSYEQYF
clone_size: NA
d_call: TRBD1
v_call: TRBV18
j_call: TRBJ2-7

cdr3_nt: TGTGCCAGCAGTGTTCCGGATAGCAATCAGCCCCAGCATTTT
cdr3_aa: CASSVPDSNQPQHF
clone_size: NA
d_call: NA
v_call: TRBV25-1
j_call: TRBJ1-5

cdr3_nt: TGCAGTGCTGGAGGGACTGACGAGCAGTTCTTC
cdr3_aa: CSAGGTDEQFF
clone_size: NA
d_call: NA
v_call: TRBV20-1
j_call: TRBJ2-1

cdr3_nt: TGTGCCAGCACATCACCGTCGGGGGGTAATGAAAAACTGTTTTTT
cdr3_aa: CASTSPSGGNEKLFF
clone_size: NA
d_call: NA
v_call: TRBV18
j_call: TRBJ1-4

cdr3_nt: TGTGCCAGCAGTCCGGACAGGGGGCGGCCCTACGAGCAGTACTTC
cdr3_aa: CASSPDRGRPYEQYF
clone_size: NA
d_call: TRBD1
v_call: TRBV3-1/TRBV3-2
j_call: TRBJ2-7

cdr3_nt: TGTGCCAGCAGCTTAACTCGGACCACGAACACTGAAGCTTTCTTT
cdr3_aa: CASSLTRTTNTEAFF
clone_size: NA
d_call: NA
v_call: TRBV7-3
j_call: TRBJ1-1

cdr3_nt: TGTGCCAGCAGACGGACCGACGCCTATGGCTACACCTTC
cdr3_aa: CASRRTDAYGYTF
clone_size: NA
d_call: NA
v_call: TRBV6-5
j_call: TRBJ1-2